This TCR beta chain was retrieved from a study of T cell responses to AZD1222 COVID-19 vaccine. General study results and limits: Vaccination with two AZD1222 doses was followed by a rise in Spike-specific TCR breadth and depth. White British donors predominated, females outnumbered males, and clonal diversity was possibly underestimated. Only 6 or 7 people who got AZD1222 tested seropositive at baseline.

On this clone: Its matching antigen is unknown.

The method was immunoSEQ multiplex PCR; TCRdb's version includes in-frame clones alone and lacks a portion of them. The sample records some 120,000 clones, approximately 89% being singletons. J was trimmed by 5 bases and V by 2 bases; bases with no gene match: 6. Germline V gene data show CDR1 as LNHDA and CDR2 as SQIVND (reference sequence). This CDR3 is 15 amino acids long. This sequence originates from an adult in good health. The input for sequencing was peripheral blood, taken on day 0 of AZD1222 vaccination. This chain connects TRBV19 to TRBJ2-5, with TRBD1 identical over 9 bases. The CDR3: CASSITRTGAETQYF. CDR3 nucleotide sequence: TGTGCCAGTAGTATAACCCGGACAGGGGCCGAGACCCAGTACTTC.